Detailed here is one T cell receptor beta chain. Its matching antigen is unknown. The sample is drawn from a study of CD8 T cell repertoires and HIV-1 epitope variants. At the level of the study: T cells were stimulated with Twenty-five Gag and Nef peptides separately. Cultures ran ten to eleven days, with IL-2, IL-7 and IL-15 added on days 3 and 7. Whole-study results and caveats: Of eight to ten antigen-specific beta clonotypes, over five appeared to cross-react with escape variants.

Assay: immunoSEQ multiplex PCR; the TCRdb copy retains only in-frame clones and omits some. The sample includes more than 85,000 clones, roughly 81% of them seen just once. The CDR3 sequence is 12 residues long. Per the germline V gene, CDR1 is LNHDA and CDR2 is SQIVND (reference sequence). The germline V and J ends were trimmed by 3 bases and 6 bases, with 7 bases remaining between them. The chain recombines TRBV19 with TRBJ2-3; D possibly corresponds to TRBD2 (6 bases). Sequencing was done on a sample of uncultured baseline CD8+ T cells from peripheral blood mononuclear cells (PBMCs). This sequence originates from a male donor with HIV. The CDR3 DNA is TGTGCCAGTAGTATGACTAGTGATACGCAGTATTTT. It codes for CASSMTSDTQYF.